This TCR beta chain was sequenced during a study of shared clonotypes between healthy human individuals. The germline V and J ends were trimmed by 4 bases and 2 bases, with 18 bases remaining between them. Germline V gene sequence: CDR1 LGHNA, CDR2 YSLEER. The CDR3 covers 16 residues. Data came from immunoSEQ multiplex PCR; TCRdb stores just in-frame clones and leaves some out. This sample has about 2 million clones; 85% to 95% occur once, and the top ten carry 0.13%. Study-wide results and limits: On the whole, naive subsets had larger estimated richness than memory subsets had.

As concerns this clone: Antigen unknown.

This clonotype was obtained from a man aged 18-30 years in good health. The rearrangement links TRBV4-3 to TRBJ2-7; D may be TRBD1 (5 bases). The sequenced material came from naive CD4+ T cells sorted from blood. Indicated subset: CD45RA+ positively selected. CDR3 DNA sequence: TGCGCCAGCAGCCGATCCGAGGCAGGGTTCGCCTACGAGCAGTACTTC. Amino acid sequence: CASSRSEAGFAYEQYF.